This T cell receptor beta chain was retrieved from a study of cytomegalovirus exposure and HLA in healthy donors. At the level of the study: Findings of an earlier analysis included more than 90 million unique TCR beta sequences from around 180 million T cells. Study-level findings and limits: In vitro, three CMV-associated chains proved specific for CMV antigens. With high specificity and sensitivity, the classifier reportedly diagnosed cytomegalovirus status.

In germline, CDR1 is MNHEY, CDR2 SVGAGI. The CDR3 has 15 residues. The ends lost 6 bases at V and 4 bases at J; junction bases unmatched: 7. PCR primers comprised 60 Vbeta and 13 Jbeta primers. Profiling relied on immunoSEQ multiplex PCR, and the TCRdb table lists in-frame clones only, not all of them. In the table there are about 160,000 clones, around 80% of which are singletons. A remark on this clone: What it recognizes is unknown.

The sequence derives from a female donor in good health and CMV-seronegative. This chain uses TRBV6-5 with TRBJ1-4; 8 bases are a match to TRBD1. Sequenced sample: PBMCs. DNA of the CDR3: TGTGCCAGCAGATCCCTGACAGGGGTTAATGAAAAACTGTTTTTT. It translates to CASRSLTGVNEKLFF.